The entry below describes one T cell receptor (beta chain). This clonotype has a count of ten or more. This clone's antigen is unknown. The DNA is left out, because the CDR3 cannot be placed on it with certainty; the CDR3 is given as TCRdb lists it. The germline V gene gives CDR1 as SGHDT and CDR2 as YYEEEE. The CDR3 runs 12 amino acids, cysteine and phenylalanine included. Reading the label with the study, this specimen's treatment or condition is: live attenuated yellow fever vaccine strain. A standard Ficoll-Paque protocol was used to isolate PBMCs from peripheral blood. Dynabeads CD4 and CD8 positive selection kits were used to isolate the CD4 and CD8 T-cell fractions. TriZol was used to extract RNA from bulk PBMCs, from CD4 and CD8 fractions, and from dextramer-positive and dextramer-negative fractions. This entry belongs to a study of T cells after yellow fever vaccination (dated by TCRdb to about 2019). Regarding the complete study: The SMART-Seq v4 Ultra Low Input RNA kit was used to prepare libraries from fractions with low cell numbers. Bulk TCR alpha and beta repertoires were sequenced longitudinally to track T-cell clones before and after primary and booster YFV17D yellow fever vaccination. Two healthy male donors, one aged 18 to 29 and one aged 30 to 40 years, made up the cohort. Blood was drawn at multiple timepoints before and after primary and secondary immunization, with bulk PBMC replicates and cell subsets isolated.

TCR cDNA was synthesized by 5'RACE template switching, which introduced a universal primer site and unique molecular identifiers. Priming of cDNA synthesis was performed from both the TCR alpha and TCR beta constant segments. Libraries were amplified in two PCR steps, with sample barcodes and sequencing adapters added in the second step. Libraries were sequenced on Illumina HiSeq 2500 (2x100 bp) or NovaSeq (2x150 bp). Processing in the source paper ran as follows. MIGEC handled demultiplexing of reads and collapsing into UMI consensus sequences, while MiXCR performed V(D)J alignment. Vaccine-responding clonotypes were identified with edgeR using replicate PBMC samples, with FDR below 0.01 and a log2 fold change above 5 up to day 15 being required. CD4 or CD8 identity was assigned to each bulk clonotype according to whether the clonotype was present at higher abundance in the sequenced CD4 repertoire or the sequenced CD8 repertoire. TCRdb reran the public reads through fastp at Q25 and MiXCR, keeping productive beta chains. One record per CDR3 amino acid sequence lists the most common genes and DNA. TCRdb assigned the V and J calls; the authors' analysis was not used. Across this sample there are approximately 120,000 distinct CDR3 sequences, with more than 6% seen only once. Roughly 2.6% of the sample is held by the ten biggest clonotypes.

The study at large found these results: After the booster, most of the clones that had expanded following primary vaccination were detected again (just under 97% of CD4 and 80% to 90% of CD8), which suggests that memory was broadly maintained. A small fraction of clonotypes appeared in both the CD4 and CD8 compartments, likely as a result of convergent recombination. The secondary T-cell response was weaker than the primary response but faster, peaking on day 5 instead of day 15. Computational filtering was needed because FACS-sorted repertoires could contain abundant contaminating clonotypes from the bulk population. Because only a couple of donors were included in the study, the extent to which the findings can be generalized is limited.

The sample here was CD4+ T cells sorted from PBMCs, taken 10 to 11 days after the first yellow fever vaccination. This clonotype was obtained from a man younger than 30 who received the YFV17D yellow fever vaccine. The V gene is TRBV5-6 and the J gene is TRBJ1-1; the D segment call TRBD1 is taken from the table without a DNA check. The CDR3 corresponds to CASSVGTGSRFF.